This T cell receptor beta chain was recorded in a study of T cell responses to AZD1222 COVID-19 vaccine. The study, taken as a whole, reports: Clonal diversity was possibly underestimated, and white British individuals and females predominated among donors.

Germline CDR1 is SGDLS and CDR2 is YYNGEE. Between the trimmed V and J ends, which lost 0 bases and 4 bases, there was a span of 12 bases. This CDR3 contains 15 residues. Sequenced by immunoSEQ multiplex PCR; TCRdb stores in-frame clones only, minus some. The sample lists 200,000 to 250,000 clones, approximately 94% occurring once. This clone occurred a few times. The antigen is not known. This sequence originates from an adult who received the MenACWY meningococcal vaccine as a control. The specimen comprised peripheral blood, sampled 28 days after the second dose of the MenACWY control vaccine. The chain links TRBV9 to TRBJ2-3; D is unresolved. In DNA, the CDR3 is TGTGCCAGCAGCGTAGATATCCTAGTTGCAGATACGCAGTATTTT. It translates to CASSVDILVADTQYF.